Only one count was recorded for the clone carrying this T cell receptor (beta chain). These data originate in a study of blood T cell repertoires in COVID-19. Background on the study: Sites across the United States, Italy and Spain contributed samples from acute and convalescent COVID-19.

Per the original data handling: Nucleated cell counts were estimated from reference gene primer amplification. This table comes from immunoSEQ multiplex PCR, and its TCRdb copy is limited to in-frame clones, with some not included. V and J calls and clone size come straight from that table; D and trimming were deduced from the DNA. The profile shows roughly 160,000 clones, 70% to 90% of them singletons. Germline V gene lookup returns CDR1 SGHTA and CDR2 FQGTGA. V dropped 3 bases and J dropped 0 bases, with 9 bases sitting between them. This CDR3 region has 15 residues. The chain uses TRBV7-3 and TRBJ1-5, with D unclear. The sample taken for sequencing was peripheral blood. The clonotype comes from a woman aged 45 to 65 with COVID-19, enrolled during active disease. This chain's CDR3 is CASSLVDTSNQPQHF. The CDR3 region has the DNA TGTGCCAGCAGCTTGGTCGACACTAGCAATCAGCCCCAGCATTTT. Full variable domain (rest looked up from reference TRBV7-3 and TRBJ1-5): GAGVSQTPSNKVTEKGKYVELRCDPISGHTALYWYRQSLGQGPEFLIYFQGTGAADDSGLPNDRFFAVRPEGSVSTLKIQRTERGDSAVYLCASSLVDTSNQPQHFGDGTRLSIL.